This T cell receptor (beta chain) comes out of a study of T cells in Graves' hyperthyroidism and ophthalmopathy. Whole-study findings and limits: In the blood, most expanded thyroid clonotypes above 0.001 appeared as well. For ophthalmopathy, model prediction preceded onset by a median roughly 6.5 months. Separating ophthalmopathy from stable hyperthyroidism was achieved by a 13 V-J model.

Exclusion of a patient resulted from uncontrolled infection, other autoimmune disease, pregnancy or lactation. RNA transcripts gave rise to amplified TCR beta CDR3 regions. First-round RT-PCR targeting the TCR CDR3 was performed with the HTBI primer set. TCRdb ran MiXCR on the multiplex PCR reads and lists one entry per CDR3 protein. The table has 600,000 to 700,000 distinct CDR3 sequences, 45% seen once; the top ten hold more than 7%. The V gene lost 5 bases and the J gene lost 7 bases, with 17 bases spanning the gap. Looked up from germline, CDR1 is SEHNR and CDR2 is FQNEAQ (reference sequence). This CDR3 region has 15 residues. Remarks on this clonotype: What it binds is unknown.

The receptor comes from an adult man with Graves' disease, either hyperthyroidism or ophthalmopathy (not recorded which). The chain is built from TRBV7-9 and TRBJ1-4; D is possibly TRBD1 (5 bases). Material for sequencing was peripheral blood or thyroid tissue (not recorded which). DNA for the CDR3: TGTGCCAGCAGCCCCCGGGACTCGGGGACTGAAAAACTGTTTTTT. Translation: CASSPRDSGTEKLFF.